The 10 T cell receptor beta chains presented below share a single source sample, sequenced in a study of regulatory T cells in long-lasting Graves disease. In building TCR beta libraries, iRepertoire HTBI primers were used together with Arm-PCR of CDR3 regions. A single record per CDR3 protein comes from TCRdb applying MiXCR to the multiplex PCR reads. The sample holds approximately 560,000 distinct CDR3 sequences, 15% to 20% seen once. Specified time point: newly diagnosed GD, antithyroid drugs for less than 3 months. Generation of the TCR library employed RNA extracted from PBMCs. These data are also associated with another study on T cells in Graves' hyperthyroidism and ophthalmopathy.

The sample here was peripheral blood mononuclear cells (PBMCs), taken at new diagnosis, from a patient treated with antithyroid drugs. All receptors come from a young man with Graves disease.

This clonotype was observed a few times. The rearrangement links TRBV6-2 or TRBV6-3 to TRBJ1-2; 8 bases agree with TRBD1. Germline loops: CDR1 MNHEY, CDR2 SVGEGT. After removal of 10 bases from V and 6 bases from J, the junction contained 7 bases not matched to a gene. The CDR3 is 12 amino acids. The CDR3 protein is CATTQGVHGYTF. CDR3 sequence (DNA): TGTGCCACCACACAGGGGGTTCATGGCTACACCTTC.

This clonotype was observed at least ten times. The chain combines TRBV20-1 with TRBJ1-5; no definite D call. CDR1 and CDR2 (germline): DFQATT, SNEGSKA (reference sequence). This CDR3 comprises 13 residues. V shed 4 bases and J shed 0 bases, with 7 bases lying between them. The CDR3 sequence: CSATGDSNQPQHF. As DNA, the CDR3 is TGCAGTGCTACTGGGGATAGCAATCAGCCCCAGCATTTT.

The chain combines TRBV5-6 with TRBJ1-1; D is possibly TRBD1 (5 bases). V dropped 4 bases and J dropped 10 bases, with 14 bases sitting between them. The CDR3 contains 12 residues. Germline-derived CDR1 and CDR2 are SGHDT and YYEEEE. The CDR3 nucleotides are TGTGCCAGCAGCACGAGCGTCGGGGGAGCTTTCTTT. Its translation is CASSTSVGGAFF.

This clonotype was recorded at least ten times. The chain carries TRBV28 and TRBJ1-2; D call uncertain. V dropped 5 bases and J dropped 4 bases, with 5 bases sitting between them. This CDR3 spans 11 amino acids. Germline loops: CDR1 MDHEN, CDR2 SYDVKM. CDR3 amino acids: CASSVSYGYTF. Here the CDR3 DNA reads TGTGCCAGCAGTGTTTCCTATGGCTACACCTTC.

This clonotype was seen a handful of times. The V call is TRBV11-1, the J call TRBJ2-5; 13 bases map to TRBD2. Germline V CDR1 and CDR2: SGHAT, FQDESV (reference sequence). V shed 2 bases and J 3 bases; nucleotides not matched to a gene: 6. This CDR3 region has 17 residues. The CDR3, as DNA: TGTGCCAGCAGCTTACCGACTAGCGGGAGGACTAAAGAGACCCAGTACTTC. Translation gives CASSLPTSGRTKETQYF.

The V gene is TRBV5-1, the J gene TRBJ2-5; D perhaps matches TRBD1 (6 bases). The CDR3 has 15 residues. In germline, CDR1 is SGHRS, CDR2 YFSETQ. With 4 bases removed from V and 2 bases from J, the gap between germline ends came to 15 bases. The CDR3 spells CASSTGRGAQETQYF. The CDR3 DNA reads as TGCGCCAGCAGCACAGGCAGGGGAGCTCAAGAGACCCAGTACTTC.

This clonotype was observed many times. V usage is TRBV2 and J usage is TRBJ2-3; D is unresolved. The length of the CDR3 is 14 residues. Trimming removed 6 bases at V and 0 bases at J, with 10 bases between. CDR1 is SNHLY and CDR2 is FYNNEI in the germline V gene. CDR3 bases: TGTGCCAGCAGAAGGACCCGCAGCACAGATACGCAGTATTTT. Translating gives CASRRTRSTDTQYF.

V gene TRBV3-1 combines with J gene TRBJ2-3; D possibly matches TRBD1 or TRBD2 (5 bases each). The DNA matches TRBJ2-1 better at its end, which makes the J call doubtful. Per germline, CDR1 LGHDT and CDR2 YNNKEL (reference sequence). The CDR3 covers 14 residues. CDR3 in amino acids: CASSQAGTRSEQFF. CDR3 sequence (DNA): TGTGCCAGCAGCCAAGCTGGGACCCGATCCGAGCAGTTCTTC.

The rearrangement uses TRBV6-2 or TRBV6-3 and TRBJ1-3; possibly TRBD1 for D (5 bases). Germline CDR1 MNHEY, CDR2 SVGEGT. Trimming took 0 bases from V and 4 from J, leaving 10 bases between them. The CDR3 extends over 15 amino acids. The CDR3 coding sequence is TGTGCCAGCAGTTACTCGTGGGGGATCGGAAACACCATATATTTT. Its translation is CASSYSWGIGNTIYF.

This clonotype showed up many times. The chain employs TRBV2 and TRBJ2-1, with D maybe TRBD2 (6 bases). V lost 7 bases, J lost 3 bases, and 19 bases lay in between. The CDR3 extends over 16 amino acids. The germline gives CDR1 SNHLY, CDR2 FYNNEI. DNA of the CDR3: TGTGCCAGCACCAAATCAAAGGGAGGCGGCTACAATGAGCAGTTCTTC. It translates to CASTKSKGGGYNEQFF.